The 24 T cell receptor beta chains presented below share a single source sample, sequenced in a study of cytomegalovirus exposure and HLA in healthy donors. The PCR used 60 Vbeta and 13 Jbeta primers. Here immunoSEQ multiplex PCR was the method, and the copy in TCRdb shows in-frame clones only, minus some. The repertoire holds approximately 130,000 clones, with roughly 89% as singletons. Source material: PBMCs. These receptors all stem from a woman younger than 45 in good health and CMV-seronegative.

The chain combines TRBV30 with TRBJ1-5, with unresolved D. From germline, CDR1 is GTSNPN and CDR2 SVGIG (reference sequence). Trimming took 5 bases from V and 4 from J, leaving 12 bases between them. The length of the CDR3 is 13 residues. The CDR3 region is CAWGSLTNQPQHF. CDR3 in DNA: TGTGCCTGGGGGAGCTTAACTAATCAGCCCCAGCATTTT.

The chain is built from TRBV11-2 and TRBJ2-7; 9 bases are a match to TRBD1. Trimming removed 5 bases from V and 3 bases from J; junction bases left unmatched: 2. There are 13 residues in the CDR3. Germline assignment: CDR1 SGHAT and CDR2 FQNNGV. CDR3 DNA: TGTGCCAGCAGCGTGACAGGGGGCTACGAGCAGTACTTC. Translating gives CASSVTGGYEQYF.

The chain links TRBV5-6 to TRBJ1-2; D is possibly TRBD1 (5 bases). Between the trimmed V and J ends, which lost 4 bases and 4 bases, there was a span of 11 bases. The germline V gene has CDR1 SGHDT and CDR2 YYEEEE. The CDR3 sequence is 13 residues long. CDR3: CASSPGLSYGYTF. The CDR3 DNA follows: TGTGCCAGCAGCCCGGGACTCTCCTATGGCTACACCTTC.

The rearrangement links TRBV7-9 to TRBJ1-2; D call uncertain. Trimming shortened V by 3 bases and J by 6 bases, and 11 bases separated the two germline ends. Germline lookup yields CDR1 SEHNR and CDR2 FQNEAQ (reference sequence). The CDR3 runs 13 residues. The CDR3 DNA follows: TGTGCCAGCAGCTTTATGAGGGTCGATGGCTACACCTTC. Residues: CASSFMRVDGYTF.

The chain is built from TRBV9 and TRBJ1-5; no definite D call. V lost 0 bases and J 4 bases, leaving 8 bases between the germline ends. The CDR3 runs to 14 residues. Germline V CDR1 and CDR2: SGDLS, YYNGEE. The CDR3 coding sequence is TGTGCCAGCAGCGTAGCGGGAGGGAATCAGCCCCAGCATTTT. Its translation: CASSVAGGNQPQHF.

Written as DNA, the CDR3 is TGTGCCAGCACCCCTTCCGCGACTAGCGGGAACAATGAGCAGTTCTTC. Its protein product is CASTPSATSGNNEQFF. The chain carries TRBV27 and TRBJ2-1; 11 bases match TRBD2. The CDR3 loop spans 16 amino acids. Germline V gene lookup returns CDR1 MNHEY and CDR2 SMNVEV (reference sequence). The junction had 10 bases not matched to a gene; V was cut back by 7 bases and J by 5 bases.

A word on this clone: Compared with germline, one end of the junction differs, possibly owing to a read error. The chain couples TRBV7-9 to TRBJ2-7; D ambiguous. The CDR3 has 16 residues. The germline V gene encodes CDR1 SEHNR and CDR2 FQNEAQ (reference sequence). This chain's CDR3 is CSSSVYPAARSYEQYF. In DNA form, the CDR3 reads TGTTCCAGCAGCGTGTACCCCGCGGCCCGCTCCTACGAGCAGTACTTC.

The rearrangement joins TRBV29-1 to TRBJ2-3; a possible D gene is TRBD2 (6 bases). The V gene's germline CDR1 is SQVTM and CDR2 ANQGSEA. CDR3 length equals 14 residues. V was trimmed by 4 bases and J by 3 bases, leaving 14 bases between them. Here the CDR3 reads CSVGPGGGTDTQYF. The CDR3 DNA reads TGCAGCGTTGGCCCCGGGGGAGGAACAGATACGCAGTATTTT.

V usage is TRBV27 and J usage is TRBJ2-2; 8 bases are a match to TRBD1. This CDR3 has 15 amino acids. From germline, CDR1 is MNHEY and CDR2 SMNVEV (reference sequence). With V trimmed by 5 bases and J by 1 base, 3 bases remained unmatched. CDR3 sequence: CASSQQGVNTGELFF. The CDR3 DNA reads TGTGCCAGCAGTCAACAGGGGGTGAACACCGGGGAGCTGTTTTTT.

The V gene is TRBV28, the J gene TRBJ1-2; D is perhaps TRBD1 (6 bases). The germline V and J ends were trimmed by 2 bases and 6 bases, with 10 bases remaining between them. The CDR3 extends over 13 amino acids. Germline values: CDR1 MDHEN, CDR2 SYDVKM. The CDR3 protein is CASSLDRLNGYTF. The CDR3 nucleotides read TGTGCCAGCAGTTTAGACAGGTTAAATGGCTACACCTTC.

V gene TRBV7-6 combines with J gene TRBJ2-3; TRBD2 matches 7 bases. Germline CDR1 reads SGHVS; CDR2 reads FNYEAQ. The CDR3 length is 14 residues. V shed 4 bases, J shed 2 bases, and the junction held 3 bases outside the gene matches. The chain's CDR3 is CASSSSGLTDTQYF. The CDR3 bases are TGTGCCAGCAGCTCTAGCGGACTCACAGATACGCAGTATTTT.

The chain recombines TRBV29-1 with TRBJ2-3; TRBD2 aligns across 13 bases. Unmatched junction bases numbered 7, after V lost 5 bases and J lost 2 bases. Per germline, CDR1 SQVTM and CDR2 ANQGSEA. This CDR3 region has 16 residues. DNA for the CDR3: TGCAGCGTTCCAGGACTAGCGGGGGCCTCCACAGATACGCAGTATTTT. Encoded protein: CSVPGLAGASTDTQYF.

This clone was recorded once. CDR3 DNA sequence: TGCGCCAGCAGCTTGGGGACAGAAAATTCACCCCTCCACTTT. Its protein product is CASSLGTENSPLHF. The chain has TRBV5-1 and TRBJ1-6, with D perhaps TRBD1 (6 bases). The germline V and J ends were trimmed by 0 bases and 7 bases, with 8 bases remaining between them. The V gene's germline CDR1 is SGHRS and CDR2 YFSETQ. The CDR3 covers 14 residues. The whole variable domain, remainder taken from reference TRBV5-1 and TRBJ1-6, is KAGVTQTPRYLIKTRGQQVTLSCSPISGHRSVSWYQQTPGQGLQFLFEYFSETQRNKGNFPGRFSGRQFSNSRSEMNVSTLELGDSALYLCASSLGTENSPLHFGNGTRLTVT.

The chain joins TRBV7-2 to TRBJ2-7; D is unclear. Trimming took 1 base from V and 0 from J, leaving 10 bases between them. The length of the CDR3 is 15 residues. CDR1 SGHTA and CDR2 FQGNSA come from the germline V gene. CDR3 DNA: TGTGCCAGCAGCTTAGTCCCAGACTTCTCCTACGAGCAGTACTTC. Its protein product is CASSLVPDFSYEQYF.

The rearrangement links TRBV28 to TRBJ2-1, with 7 bases matching TRBD2. Looked up from germline, CDR1 is MDHEN and CDR2 is SYDVKM. With 4 bases clipped from V and 12 bases from J, the junction kept 18 bases outside the gene matches. This CDR3 contains 16 residues. In nucleotides, the CDR3 is TGTGCCAGCAGTTGGGCTAGCGGTCTTATAGCGAATTCGCAGTTCTTC. Its translation is CASSWASGLIANSQFF. Variable domain in full (rest from reference TRBV28 and TRBJ2-1): DVKVTQSSRYLVKRTGEKVFLECVQDMDHENMFWYRQDPGLGLRLIYFSYDVKMKEKGDIPEGYSVSREKKERFSLILESASTNQTSMYLCASSWASGLIANSQFFGPGTRLTVL.

The genes are TRBV30 and TRBJ2-7; 8 bases agree with TRBD1. Germline V gene lookup returns CDR1 GTSNPN and CDR2 SVGIG (reference sequence). The CDR3 runs 14 residues. Trimming took 2 bases from V and 9 from J; bases not matched to a gene: 12. CDR3 in amino acids: CAWSLRTGLHGQYF. For the CDR3, the DNA is TGTGCCTGGAGTCTTCGGACAGGGCTTCACGGGCAGTACTTC. The variable domain in full, with the rest retrieved from reference TRBV30 and TRBJ2-7, is SQTIHQWPATLVQPVGSPLSLECTVEGTSNPNLYWYRQAAGRGLQLLFYSVGIGQISSEVPQNLSASRPQDRQFILSSKKLLLSDSGFYLCAWSLRTGLHGQYFGPGTRLTVT.

The table lists this clone with a count of one. The gene calls are TRBV30 and TRBJ2-7; tentatively, D is TRBD1 (5 bases). The germline gives CDR1 GTSNPN, CDR2 SVGIG (reference sequence). The CDR3 totals 11 residues. The V end was cut by 0 bases, the J end by 6 bases, with 6 bases between. The CDR3 here is CAWSVGVEQYF. CDR3 nucleotides: TGTGCCTGGAGTGTAGGGGTCGAGCAGTACTTC.

The V and J genes are TRBV7-2 and TRBJ2-7; weak D call: TRBD2 (6 bases). The CDR3 is 14 amino acids. Germline values: CDR1 SGHTA, CDR2 FQGNSA. Between the trimmed V and J ends, which lost 10 bases and 3 bases, there was a span of 19 bases. CDR3 coding DNA: TGTGCCACCGGACTACCTCGTCTTAACTACGAGCAGTACTTC. Its protein is CATGLPRLNYEQYF.

The rearrangement links TRBV4-1 to TRBJ1-5; D may be TRBD1 (6 bases). Trimming shortened V by 0 bases and J by 9 bases, and 18 bases separated the two germline ends. The CDR3 sequence is 16 residues long. Germline CDR1 MGHRA, CDR2 YSYEKL. CDR3 residues: CASSQDATGRLPPQHF. DNA of the CDR3: TGCGCCAGCAGCCAAGATGCGACAGGAAGACTTCCGCCCCAGCATTTT.

V gene TRBV7-3 combines with J gene TRBJ2-3, with 9 bases matching TRBD2. The CDR3 contains 16 residues. Germline-derived CDR1 and CDR2 are SGHTA and FQGTGA. Germline trimming cut 2 bases from V and 2 bases from J; bases unmatched to any gene: 5. CDR3 sequence: CASSLLAGTLTDTQYF. For the CDR3, the DNA is TGTGCCAGCAGCTTACTAGCGGGAACTCTCACAGATACGCAGTATTTT.

This clone was seen only a few times. This chain uses TRBV27 with TRBJ1-4, with D unresolved. Trimming shortened V by 0 bases and J by 5 bases, and 13 bases separated the two germline ends. Looked up from germline, CDR1 is MNHEY and CDR2 is SMNVEV (reference sequence). The CDR3 contains 16 residues. CDR3 region: CASSLSGGEMNEKLFF. The CDR3 DNA follows: TGTGCCAGCAGTTTATCTGGTGGAGAGATGAATGAAAAACTGTTTTTT.

The chain carries TRBV7-2 and TRBJ2-7, with TRBD1 matching over 8 bases. There are 15 residues in the CDR3. J was trimmed by 1 base and V by 4 bases; bases with no gene match: 6. Germline CDR1 and CDR2: SGHTA and FQGNSA. CDR3 DNA sequence: TGTGCCAGCAGCTCCCGACAGGGGAAGTCCTACGAGCAGTACTTC. Translation: CASSSRQGKSYEQYF.

Details on this clone: Other DNA variants within this sample encode the same CDR3. As DNA, the CDR3 is TGTGCCAGCAGCTTACAGGGGGACACTGAAGCTTTCTTT. This gives the protein CASSLQGDTEAFF. V and J are TRBV7-2 and TRBJ1-1; 7 bases map to TRBD1. Germline V gives CDR1 SGHTA, CDR2 FQGNSA. The J segment lost 3 bases and the V segment lost 2 bases, leaving 0 bases of the junction unmatched. This CDR3 has 13 residues.

J is TRBJ2-3 and V is TRBV11-1; perhaps TRBD2 as D (6 bases). Germline CDR1 and CDR2: SGHAT and FQDESV (reference sequence). The CDR3 is 16 residues long. V was cut by 2 bases and J by 2 bases, with 14 bases left in between. The CDR3 nucleotides are TGTGCCAGCAGCTTATTGGCCGGGACTTTCACAGATACGCAGTATTTT. This gives the protein CASSLLAGTFTDTQYF.